This is a list of T cell receptor beta chains from one sample in a study of blood T cell repertoires in COVID-19. Sequencing was performed with immunoSEQ multiplex PCR; in TCRdb, only in-frame clones are kept and a portion is missing. The profile shows about 80,000 clones, more than 75% of them singletons. Sequenced sample: peripheral blood. The origin of the receptors is a man in his sixties with acute or convalescent COVID-19. The CDR3 runs from the conserved cysteine through the conserved F or W. A D gene is named only where the DNA matches it firmly. Where a row states a size, it is once, few, many or the class of an expanded clone; other rows omit it.

v_call	clone_size	d_call	j_call	cdr3_nt	cdr3_aa
TRBV30	NA	NA	TRBJ2-1	TGTGCCGTTGCAGGCGAAACTTACAATGAGCAGTTCTTC	CAVAGETYNEQFF
TRBV7-7	NA	NA	TRBJ2-6	TGTGCTAGCAGTCCCGGTACCTCTGGGGCCAACGTCCTGACTTTC	CASSPGTSGANVLTF
TRBV7-2	NA	NA	TRBJ2-3	TGTGCCAGCAGCTTAGACCCGGGCACAGATACGCAGTATTTT	CASSLDPGTDTQYF
TRBV3-1/TRBV3-2	once	TRBD1	TRBJ2-1	TGTGCCAGCAGCCAGTACGGGACAGGCAATGAGCAGTTCTTC	CASSQYGTGNEQFF
TRBV7-6	NA	NA	TRBJ2-3	TGTGCCAGCAGCGTCACAGGGAGCGATACGCAGTATTTT	CASSVTGSDTQYF
TRBV2	once	TRBD1	TRBJ1-1	TGTGCCACCATCAGGGGGTGGTTGAACACTGAAGCTTTCTTT	CATIRGWLNTEAFF
TRBV2	NA	NA	TRBJ1-5	TGTGCCAGCAGTGAGGCGCAGGGGCGAAATCAGCCCCAGCATTTT	CASSEAQGRNQPQHF
TRBV30	NA	TRBD1	TRBJ1-2	TGTGCCTGGAGTGTAACAACAGGGGGGTTTGGCTACACCTTC	CAWSVTTGGFGYTF
TRBV10-3	NA	NA	TRBJ1-6	TGTGCCATCGGCTCCCCCAATTCACCCCTCCACTTT	CAIGSPNSPLHF
TRBV7-9	NA	TRBD1	TRBJ1-1	TGTGCCAGCAGCCCTCAGGGGGGTGGGACAGGGGAAAAGAACACTGAAGCTTTCTTT	CASSPQGGGTGEKNTEAFF
TRBV6-6	NA	TRBD2	TRBJ2-3	TGTGCCAGCAGTTACGTTCGGACTAGCGACGTTACGCAGTATTTT	CASSYVRTSDVTQYF
TRBV16	NA	NA	TRBJ1-4	TGTGCCAGCAGACGAAACCGAGGGACTAATGAAAAACTGTTTTTT	CASRRNRGTNEKLFF
TRBV7-2	once	TRBD1	TRBJ1-2	TGTGCCAGCAGCTTAGGACAGGGGGACTATGGCTACACCTTC	CASSLGQGDYGYTF
TRBV30	once	NA	TRBJ1-2	TGTGCCTGGTATGACAGAAACTATGGCTACACCTTC	CAWYDRNYGYTF
TRBV5-1	few	NA	TRBJ2-3	TGCGCCAGCAGCTTGGCCAGGTACCTAGATACGCAGTATTTT	CASSLARYLDTQYF
TRBV7-2	NA	NA	TRBJ1-3	TGTGCCAGCAGCTTAAAACAGGGTAGTGGAAACACCATATATTTT	CASSLKQGSGNTIYF
TRBV7-2	NA	NA	TRBJ2-3	TGTGCCAGCACCCTCGGAGGGGGGGGGCCCGATACGCAGTATTTT	CASTLGGGGPDTQYF
TRBV4-1	NA	TRBD1	TRBJ1-2	TGCGCCAGCAGCCCCGGACAGGGTCACTATGGCTACACCTTC	CASSPGQGHYGYTF
TRBV7-9	NA	NA	TRBJ2-7	TGTGCCAGCAGCTTAGTCCGCTACGAGCAGTACTTC	CASSLVRYEQYF
TRBV6-2/TRBV6-3	NA	TRBD2	TRBJ2-2	TGTGCCAGCAGTGTTCTAGCGGGGAACACCGGGGAGCTGTTTTTT	CASSVLAGNTGELFF
TRBV19	NA	NA	TRBJ1-5	TGTGCCAGTAGTATTGAGACAGCATACGCTTATAGCAATCAGCCCCAGCATTTT	CASSIETAYAYSNQPQHF
TRBV19	NA	TRBD2	TRBJ2-3	TGTGCCAGTAGTCCAAGACTAGCGGGAGGAGTCGGCACAGATACGCAGTATTTT	CASSPRLAGGVGTDTQYF
TRBV30	few	NA	TRBJ2-7	TGTGCCTGGAGTCCCAGAGCGTACGAGCAGTACTTC	CAWSPRAYEQYF
TRBV18	NA	NA	TRBJ1-1	TGTGCCAGCTCACCCGACATCCAGTCTCGGGGAACTGAAGCTTTCTTT	CASSPDIQSRGTEAFF